The rows below give T cell receptor beta chains drawn from one sample of a study of blood T cell repertoires in COVID-19. Data came from immunoSEQ multiplex PCR; TCRdb stores just in-frame clones and leaves some out. This sample has tens of thousands of clones, with 80% to 90% found just once. Sequenced sample: peripheral blood. Every receptor here comes from a woman in her 70s with active COVID-19. Both conserved end residues are part of each CDR3. The order of the fields is V gene, D gene, J gene, clone size, CDR3 protein. The D gene is left open where the match is weak. The listing skips clone size in some rows; elsewhere it reads once, few, many or a size class.

>TRBV7-6|TRBD2|TRBJ2-1|.
CASSLGGLAGYNEQFF
>TRBV5-1|.|TRBJ1-1|.
CASSLQGSNTEAFF
>TRBV19|TRBD1|TRBJ1-2|.
CASSIGTGGWYTF
>TRBV28|.|TRBJ1-2|.
CASSLGGDYGYTF
>TRBV7-6|TRBD2|TRBJ2-7|.
CASSSPAGGSYEQYF
>TRBV28|.|TRBJ1-2|.
CASTPPVSGGYTF
>TRBV18|TRBD1|TRBJ1-4|.
CASSPSGTGGEKLFF
>TRBV3-1/TRBV3-2|.|TRBJ1-1|.
CASSPGQSNTEAFF
>TRBV28|.|TRBJ1-1|.
CASSLDRNTEAFF
>TRBV5-1|.|TRBJ2-7|.
CASSLKAGSEQYF
>TRBV30|TRBD1|TRBJ2-7|.
CAWRTFGQGDLYEQYF
>TRBV9|.|TRBJ2-5|.
CASSVVGGETQYF
>TRBV24-1|.|TRBJ2-1|once
CATSAERSSYNEQFF
>TRBV7-7|TRBD2|TRBJ2-1|.
CASSLSGSLNNEQFF
>TRBV27|.|TRBJ2-5|.
CASSSIYKDFRETQYF
>TRBV5-1|TRBD1|TRBJ1-1|.
CASSFGTGQRRATEAFF
>TRBV4-1|TRBD1|TRBJ1-5|.
CASSQDIGQVYSNQPQHF
>TRBV28|.|TRBJ2-1|.
CASIKGGASSYNEQFF
>TRBV2|TRBD2|TRBJ2-7|.
CASSEIGGRAYEQYF
>TRBV2|.|TRBJ1-3|.
CATLGTNSGNTIYF